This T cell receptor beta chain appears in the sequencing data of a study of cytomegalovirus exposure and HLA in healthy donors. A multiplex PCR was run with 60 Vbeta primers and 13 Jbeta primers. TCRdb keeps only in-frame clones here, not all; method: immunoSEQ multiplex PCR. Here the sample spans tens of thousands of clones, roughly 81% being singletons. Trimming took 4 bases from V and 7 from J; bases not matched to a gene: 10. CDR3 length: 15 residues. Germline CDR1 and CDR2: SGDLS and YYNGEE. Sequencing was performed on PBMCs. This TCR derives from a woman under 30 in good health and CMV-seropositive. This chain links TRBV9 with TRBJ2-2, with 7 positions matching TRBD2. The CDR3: CASSSGLVSDGELFF. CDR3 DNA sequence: TGTGCCAGCAGCAGCGGACTAGTGTCGGACGGGGAGCTGTTTTTT.